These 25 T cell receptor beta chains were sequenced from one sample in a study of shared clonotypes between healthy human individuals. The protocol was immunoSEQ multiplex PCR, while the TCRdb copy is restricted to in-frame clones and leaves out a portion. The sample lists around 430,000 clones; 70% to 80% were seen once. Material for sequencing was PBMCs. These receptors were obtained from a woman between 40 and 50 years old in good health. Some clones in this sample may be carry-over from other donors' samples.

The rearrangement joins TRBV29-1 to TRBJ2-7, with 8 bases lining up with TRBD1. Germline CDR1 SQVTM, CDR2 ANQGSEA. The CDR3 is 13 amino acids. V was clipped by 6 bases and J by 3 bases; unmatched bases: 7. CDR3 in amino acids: CSVWTGKGYEQYF. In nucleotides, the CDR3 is TGCAGCGTCTGGACAGGGAAGGGCTACGAGCAGTACTTC.

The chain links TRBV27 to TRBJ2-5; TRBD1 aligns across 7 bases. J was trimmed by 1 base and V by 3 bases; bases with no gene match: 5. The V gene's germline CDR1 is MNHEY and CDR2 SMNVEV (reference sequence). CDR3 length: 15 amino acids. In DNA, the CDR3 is TGTGCCAGCAGTTTTTCGGGACAGAGCCAAGAGACCCAGTACTTC. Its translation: CASSFSGQSQETQYF.

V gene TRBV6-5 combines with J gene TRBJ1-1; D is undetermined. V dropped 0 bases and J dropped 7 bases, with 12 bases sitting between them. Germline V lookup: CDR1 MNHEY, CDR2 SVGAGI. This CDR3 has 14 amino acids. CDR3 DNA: TGTGCCAGCAGTTACTCATCGTTCTTAAATGAAGCTTTCTTT. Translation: CASSYSSFLNEAFF.

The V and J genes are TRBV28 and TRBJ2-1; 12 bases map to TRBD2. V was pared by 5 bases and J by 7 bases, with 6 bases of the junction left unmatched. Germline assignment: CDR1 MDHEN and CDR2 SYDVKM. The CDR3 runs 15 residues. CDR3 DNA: TGTGCCAGCAGTAAGACTAGCGGGAGACGTAATGAGCAGTTCTTC. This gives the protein CASSKTSGRRNEQFF. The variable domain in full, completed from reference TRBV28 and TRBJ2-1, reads DVKVTQSSRYLVKRTGEKVFLECVQDMDHENMFWYRQDPGLGLRLIYFSYDVKMKEKGDIPEGYSVSREKKERFSLILESASTNQTSMYLCASSKTSGRRNEQFFGPGTRLTVL.

The CDR3, as DNA: TGTGCCAGCAGTGAACGGTGGGGGGTCGACACCGGGGAGCTGTTTTTT. Amino acid sequence: CASSERWGVDTGELFF. The chain is built from TRBV2 and TRBJ2-2; perhaps TRBD2 as D (6 bases). The CDR3 extends over 16 amino acids. V was cut by 2 bases and J by 3 bases, with 13 bases left in between. CDR1 and CDR2 (germline): SNHLY, FYNNEI. The entire variable domain, with the rest obtained from reference TRBV2 and TRBJ2-2, is as follows: EPEVTQTPSHQVTQMGQEVILRCVPISNHLYFYWYRQILGQKVEFLVSFYNNEISEKSEIFDDQFSVERPDGSNFTLKIRSTKLEDSAMYFCASSERWGVDTGELFFGEGSRLTVL.

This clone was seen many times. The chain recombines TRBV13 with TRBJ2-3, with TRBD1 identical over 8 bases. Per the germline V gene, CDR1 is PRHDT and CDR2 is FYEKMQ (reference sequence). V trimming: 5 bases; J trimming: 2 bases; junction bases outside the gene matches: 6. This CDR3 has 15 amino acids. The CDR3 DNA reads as TGTGCCAGCAGCCCGAGGGACAGGAACACAGATACGCAGTATTTT. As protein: CASSPRDRNTDTQYF.

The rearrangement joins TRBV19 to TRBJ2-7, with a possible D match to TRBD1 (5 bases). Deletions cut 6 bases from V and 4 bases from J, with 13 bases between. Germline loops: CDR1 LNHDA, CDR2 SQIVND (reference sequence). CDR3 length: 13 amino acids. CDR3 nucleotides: TGTGCCAGTAGCGACCTAAGGGGTTACGAGCAGTACTTC. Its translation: CASSDLRGYEQYF.

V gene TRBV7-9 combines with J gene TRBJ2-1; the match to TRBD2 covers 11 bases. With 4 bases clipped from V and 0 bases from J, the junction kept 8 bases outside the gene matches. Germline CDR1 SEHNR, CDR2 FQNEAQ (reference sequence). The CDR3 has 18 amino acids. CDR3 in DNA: TGTGCCAGCAGCTCCCGGACTAGCGGGCTGCTCTCCTACAATGAGCAGTTCTTC. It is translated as CASSSRTSGLLSYNEQFF.

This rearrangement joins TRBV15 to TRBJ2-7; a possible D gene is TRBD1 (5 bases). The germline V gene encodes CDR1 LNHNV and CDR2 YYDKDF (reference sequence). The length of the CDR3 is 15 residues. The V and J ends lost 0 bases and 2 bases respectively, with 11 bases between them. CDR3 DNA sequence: TGTGCCACCAGCAGAGATCTACAGGACCCCTACGAGCAGTACTTC. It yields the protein CATSRDLQDPYEQYF.

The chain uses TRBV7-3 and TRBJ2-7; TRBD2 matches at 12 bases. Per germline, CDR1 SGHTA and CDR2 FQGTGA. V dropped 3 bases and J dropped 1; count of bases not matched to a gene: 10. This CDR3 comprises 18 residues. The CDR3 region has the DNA TGTGCCAGCAGCTTCCAGACTAGCGGGAGAAGGTGGTCCTACGAGCAGTACTTC. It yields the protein CASSFQTSGRRWSYEQYF.

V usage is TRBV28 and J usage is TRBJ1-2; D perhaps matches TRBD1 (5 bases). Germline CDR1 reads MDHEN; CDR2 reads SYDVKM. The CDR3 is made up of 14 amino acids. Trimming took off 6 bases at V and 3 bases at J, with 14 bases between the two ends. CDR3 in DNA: TGTGCCAGCAGCCCGGGGCCCTCTTACTATGGCTACACCTTC. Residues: CASSPGPSYYGYTF.

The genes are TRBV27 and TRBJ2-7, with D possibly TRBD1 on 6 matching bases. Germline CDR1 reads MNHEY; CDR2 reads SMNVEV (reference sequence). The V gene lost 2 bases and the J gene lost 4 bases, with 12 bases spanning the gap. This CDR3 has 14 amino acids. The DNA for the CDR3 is TGTGCCAGCAGTTTAGCGCAGGGGACATACGAGCAGTACTTC. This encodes CASSLAQGTYEQYF.

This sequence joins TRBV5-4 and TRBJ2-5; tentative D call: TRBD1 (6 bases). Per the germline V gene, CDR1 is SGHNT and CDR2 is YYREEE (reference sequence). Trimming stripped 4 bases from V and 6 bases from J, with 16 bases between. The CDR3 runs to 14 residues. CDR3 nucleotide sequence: TGTGCCAGCAGCCCCGCGAGGGGGTCAAAGACCCAGTACTTC. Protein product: CASSPARGSKTQYF.

This CDR3 is CASRPTGGDGYGYTF. CDR3 DNA: TGCGCCAGCAGGCCGACAGGGGGCGATGGCTATGGCTACACCTTC. The gene calls are TRBV4-3 and TRBJ1-2; 10 nucleotides agree with TRBD1. CDR1 LGHNA and CDR2 YSLEER come from the germline V gene. The CDR3 contains 15 residues. V gave up 6 bases and J gave up 4 bases; unmatched junction bases: 8.

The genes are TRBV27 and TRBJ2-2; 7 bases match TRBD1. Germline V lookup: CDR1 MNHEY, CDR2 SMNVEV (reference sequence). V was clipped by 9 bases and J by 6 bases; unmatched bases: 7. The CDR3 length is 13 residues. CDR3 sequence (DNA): TGTGCCAGTGGGGCAGGGGGTTCCGGGGAGCTGTTTTTT. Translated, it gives CASGAGGSGELFF.

CDR3: CASSLGGLGAQETQYF. CDR3 in DNA: TGTGCCAGCAGCTTGGGGGGGTTAGGAGCGCAAGAGACCCAGTACTTC. This sequence joins TRBV5-4 and TRBJ2-5; D possibly matches TRBD1 or TRBD2 (5 bases each). CDR3 length: 16 residues. Trimming removed 0 bases at V and 2 bases at J, with 14 bases between. CDR1 is SGHNT and CDR2 is YYREEE in the germline V gene (reference sequence).

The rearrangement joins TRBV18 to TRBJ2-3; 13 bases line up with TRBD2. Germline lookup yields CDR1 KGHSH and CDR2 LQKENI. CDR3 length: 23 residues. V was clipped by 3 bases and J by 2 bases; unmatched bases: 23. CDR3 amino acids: CASSPNLNPPGLAGLDPTDTQYF. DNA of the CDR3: TGTGCCAGCTCACCTAATCTCAATCCCCCGGGACTAGCGGGACTCGATCCCACAGATACGCAGTATTTT.

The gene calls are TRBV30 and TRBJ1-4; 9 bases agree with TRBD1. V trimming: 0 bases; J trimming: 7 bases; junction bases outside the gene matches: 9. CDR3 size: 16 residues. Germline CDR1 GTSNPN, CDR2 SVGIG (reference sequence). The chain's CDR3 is CAWSVRWTGAGEKLFF. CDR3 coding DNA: TGTGCCTGGAGTGTACGTTGGACAGGGGCTGGTGAAAAACTGTTTTTT.

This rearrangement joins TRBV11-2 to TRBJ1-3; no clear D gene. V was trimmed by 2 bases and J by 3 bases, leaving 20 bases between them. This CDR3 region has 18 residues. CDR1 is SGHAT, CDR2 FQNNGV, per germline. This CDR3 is CASSLTGGPRGGGNTIYF. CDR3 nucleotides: TGTGCCAGCAGCTTAACCGGCGGGCCAAGAGGCGGTGGAAACACCATATATTTT.

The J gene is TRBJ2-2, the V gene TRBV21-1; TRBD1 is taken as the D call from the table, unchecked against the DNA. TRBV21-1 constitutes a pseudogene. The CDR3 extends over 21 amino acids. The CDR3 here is CASSKVGPQTGTGEGTGELFF. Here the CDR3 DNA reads TGTGCCAGCAGCAAAGTTGGGCCCCAAACCGGGACAGGGGAAGGTACCGGGGAGCTGTTTTTT.

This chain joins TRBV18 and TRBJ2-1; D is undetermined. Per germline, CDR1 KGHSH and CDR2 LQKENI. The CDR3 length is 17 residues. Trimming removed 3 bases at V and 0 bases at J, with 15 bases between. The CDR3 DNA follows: TGTGCCAGCTCACCCCGAATCGCGTTTCGCTCCTACAATGAGCAGTTCTTC. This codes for CASSPRIAFRSYNEQFF.

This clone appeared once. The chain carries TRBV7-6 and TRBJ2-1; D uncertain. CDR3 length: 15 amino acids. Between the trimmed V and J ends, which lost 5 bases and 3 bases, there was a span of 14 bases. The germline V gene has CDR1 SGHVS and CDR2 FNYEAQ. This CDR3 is CASSPTARNYNEQFF. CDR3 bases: TGTGCCAGCAGCCCCACCGCCCGGAACTACAATGAGCAGTTCTTC.

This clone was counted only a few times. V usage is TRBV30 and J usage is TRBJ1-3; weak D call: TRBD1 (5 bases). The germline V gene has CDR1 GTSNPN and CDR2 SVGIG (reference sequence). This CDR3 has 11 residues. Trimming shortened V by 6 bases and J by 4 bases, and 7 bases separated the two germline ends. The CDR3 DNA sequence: TGTGCCTGTGACAGAGGAAACACCATATATTTT. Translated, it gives CACDRGNTIYF.

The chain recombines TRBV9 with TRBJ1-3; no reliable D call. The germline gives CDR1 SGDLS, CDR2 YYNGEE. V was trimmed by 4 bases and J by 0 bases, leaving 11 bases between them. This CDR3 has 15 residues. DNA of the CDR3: TGTGCCAGCAGCCCCAAACAGCTCTCTGGAAACACCATATATTTT. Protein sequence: CASSPKQLSGNTIYF.

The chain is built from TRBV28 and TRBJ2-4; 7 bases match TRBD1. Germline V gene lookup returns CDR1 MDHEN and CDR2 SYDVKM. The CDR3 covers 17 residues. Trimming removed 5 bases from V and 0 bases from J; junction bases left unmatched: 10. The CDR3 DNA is TGTGCCAGCAGTCCGACAGGGTGGGAAATAGCCAAAAACATTCAGTACTTC. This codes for CASSPTGWEIAKNIQYF.